The sequence of this TCR beta chain was determined in a study of PD-1 blockade in mismatch repair-deficient tumors. Across the study: Patients had approximately 12 mismatch repair-deficient cancer types and were previously treated and progressing. The study, taken as a whole, reports: Rapid post-treatment expansion, then contraction, generally preceding radiologic response, marked tumor-resident clones.

Method: immunoSEQ multiplex PCR; TCRdb's copy keeps in-frame clones and lacks some. Among approximately 50,000 clones listed, approximately 78% were seen once. Every patient had mismatch repair deficiency by PCR or immunohistochemistry. The TCR-sequenced patients were a few responders to pembrolizumab. As concerns this clone: Its specificity is unknown.

The germline CDR1 and CDR2 sequences are MNHNS and SASEGT. There are 15 residues in the CDR3. Trimming took off 1 base at V and 0 bases at J, with 7 bases between the two ends. The sequenced sample was peripheral blood, obtained 4 weeks after starting pembrolizumab. This sequence joins TRBV6-1 and TRBJ1-3, with no clear D. The origin of this receptor is an adult with mismatch repair-deficient cancer. In nucleotides, the CDR3 is TGTGCCAGCAGTGAAGGGATTTACTCTGGAAACACCATATATTTT. Protein product: CASSEGIYSGNTIYF.